This T cell receptor (beta chain) was sequenced during a study of T cells after yellow fever vaccination. Study outcomes and limitations: Most clones from primary vaccination were detected again post-booster (roughly 96% CD4, about 88% CD8).

CDR3 size: 14 residues. Germline V lookup: CDR1 SGHVS, CDR2 FQNEAQ. UMIs and a universal primer site were added when TCR cDNA was made by 5'RACE template switching. TCRdb recomputed calls from the 5' RACE reads with MiXCR, one row per CDR3 protein. The data contain roughly 32,000 distinct CDR3 sequences, 3.5% to 5% of them singletons. Concerning this clonotype itself: Antigen specificity is unknown. Since a much larger clone is just one base distant, this may be a read error.

Here the sequenced sample was CD8+ T cells sorted from PBMCs, taken 5 days after the yellow fever booster vaccination. This receptor was identified in a young man who received the YFV17D yellow fever vaccine. The chain couples TRBV7-8 to TRBJ1-1; a possible D gene is TRBD1 (5 bases). Written as DNA, the CDR3 is TGTGCCAGCAGCTTAGCGGGACCCAAAAGCGAAGATTTCTTT. It translates to CASSLAGPKSEDFF.